The clone carrying this T cell receptor beta chain was observed a handful of times. The antigen is not known. These data are taken from a study of blood T cells in healthy people across ages. The second PCR ran roughly 6 to 11 cycles with a sample-barcoded 5' primer and J-beta primers. TCRdb redid the calling of the 5' RACE reads with MiXCR, one entry per CDR3 protein. This table holds under 700,000 distinct CDR3 sequences, 24% found once. Study-level results: Higher diversity and more naive CD4+ cells were features of long-lived donors, compared to aged donors.

The sample was also linked to a second study, of T cells of mothers and their children.

The sequencing sample was made of blood. This clonotype was obtained from a boy younger than 18 in good health.

CDR3 sequence reads: CASSHVGLAWNTGTGELFF. CDR3 coding DNA: TGTGCCAGCAGCCATGTTGGACTAGCTTGGAACACCGGGACCGGGGAGCTGTTTTTT. The chain has TRBV5-6 and TRBJ2-2, with 8 bases identical to TRBD2. The CDR3 runs to 19 residues. Germline lookup yields CDR1 SGHDT and CDR2 YYEEEE. V was clipped by 4 bases and J by 5 bases; unmatched bases: 19.